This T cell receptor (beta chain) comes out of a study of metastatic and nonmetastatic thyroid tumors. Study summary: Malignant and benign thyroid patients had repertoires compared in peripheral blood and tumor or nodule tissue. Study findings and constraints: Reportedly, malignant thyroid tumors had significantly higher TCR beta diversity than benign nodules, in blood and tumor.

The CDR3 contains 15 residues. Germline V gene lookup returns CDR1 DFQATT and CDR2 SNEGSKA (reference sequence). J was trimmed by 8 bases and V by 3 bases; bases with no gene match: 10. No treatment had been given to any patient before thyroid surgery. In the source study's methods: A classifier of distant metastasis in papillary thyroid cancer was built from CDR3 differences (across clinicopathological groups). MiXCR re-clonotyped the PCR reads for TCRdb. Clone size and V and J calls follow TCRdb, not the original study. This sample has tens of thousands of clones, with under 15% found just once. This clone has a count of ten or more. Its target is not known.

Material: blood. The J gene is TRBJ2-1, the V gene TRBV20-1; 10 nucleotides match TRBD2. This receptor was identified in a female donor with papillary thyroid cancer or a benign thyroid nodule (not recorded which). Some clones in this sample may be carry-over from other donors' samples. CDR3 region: CSASLSGRAADEQFF. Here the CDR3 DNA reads TGCAGTGCTAGTTTGAGCGGGAGGGCCGCAGATGAGCAGTTCTTC.